Each of the 2 T cell receptor beta chains below was sequenced from the same sample in a study of OX40 agonist ivuxolimab in advanced cancers. The method was immunoSEQ multiplex PCR; TCRdb's version includes in-frame clones alone and lacks a portion of them. The table includes about 57,000 clones, over 70% detected once. This material consisted of CD4+ or CD8+ T cells sorted from blood, taken in a trial of the OX40 agonist ivuxolimab. The source of these receptors is an adult with an advanced solid tumor such as melanoma, head and neck, liver or kidney cancer.

The rearrangement links TRBV5-4 to TRBJ1-1; no clear D gene. Germline CDR1 and CDR2: SGHNT and YYREEE (reference sequence). This CDR3 region has 12 residues. Trimming stripped 3 bases from V and 4 bases from J, with 7 bases between. This CDR3 reads CASSYVFTEAFF. Written as DNA, the CDR3 is TGTGCCAGCAGCTACGTATTCACTGAAGCTTTCTTT.

The rearrangement joins TRBV5-1 to TRBJ2-3, with a possible D match to TRBD1 (6 bases). Germline CDR1 and CDR2: SGHRS and YFSETQ. Trimming removed 1 base from V and 4 bases from J, with 13 bases in between. The CDR3 spans 15 residues. In nucleotides, the CDR3 is TGCGCCAGCAGCTTGTTAAAGGGGGTTCCAGATACGCAGTATTTT. Translated: CASSLLKGVPDTQYF.